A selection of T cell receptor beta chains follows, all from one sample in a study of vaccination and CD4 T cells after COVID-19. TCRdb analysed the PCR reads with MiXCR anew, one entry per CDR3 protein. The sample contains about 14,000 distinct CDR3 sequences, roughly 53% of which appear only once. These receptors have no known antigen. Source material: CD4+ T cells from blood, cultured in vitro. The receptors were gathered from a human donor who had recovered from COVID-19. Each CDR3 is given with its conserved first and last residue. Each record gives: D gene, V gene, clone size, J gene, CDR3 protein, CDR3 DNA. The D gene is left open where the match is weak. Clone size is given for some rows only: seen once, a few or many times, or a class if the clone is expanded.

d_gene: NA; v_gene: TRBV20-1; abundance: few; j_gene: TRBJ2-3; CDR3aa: CSAESSRKRDTQYF; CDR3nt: TGCAGTGCCGAAAGTTCACGAAAAAGGGATACGCAGTATTTT
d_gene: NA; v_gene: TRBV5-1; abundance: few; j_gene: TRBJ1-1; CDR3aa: CASSFLQGRGTEAFF; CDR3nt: TGCGCCAGCAGCTTTCTACAGGGCCGAGGGACTGAAGCTTTCTTT
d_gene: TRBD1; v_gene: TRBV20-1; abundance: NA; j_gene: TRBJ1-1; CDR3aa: CSARETRGNTEAFF; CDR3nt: TGCAGTGCTAGAGAGACCAGGGGGAATACTGAAGCTTTCTTT
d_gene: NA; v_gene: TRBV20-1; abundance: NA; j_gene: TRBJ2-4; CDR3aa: CSARVGTENIQYF; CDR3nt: TGCAGTGCTAGGGTGGGGACGGAAAACATTCAGTACTTC
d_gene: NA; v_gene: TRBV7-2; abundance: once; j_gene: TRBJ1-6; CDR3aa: CASTRGEGSPLHF; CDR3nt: TGTGCCAGCACTCGGGGCGAGGGTTCACCCCTCCACTTT
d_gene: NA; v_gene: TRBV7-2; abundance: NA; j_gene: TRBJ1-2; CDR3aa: CASSLGRFDGYTF; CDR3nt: TGTGCCAGCAGCTTAGGACGGTTCGATGGCTACACCTTC
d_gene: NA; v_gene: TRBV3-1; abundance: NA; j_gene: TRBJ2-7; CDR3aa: CASSQATGKPEQYF; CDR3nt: TGTGCCAGCAGCCAAGCCACAGGGAAACCCGAGCAGTACTTC
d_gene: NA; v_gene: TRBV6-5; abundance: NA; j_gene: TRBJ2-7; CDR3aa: CASSYGPTYEQYF; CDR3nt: TGTGCCAGCAGTTATGGCCCTACCTACGAGCAGTACTTC
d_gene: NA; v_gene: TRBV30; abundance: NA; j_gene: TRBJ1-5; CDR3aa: CAWSDDSNQPQHF; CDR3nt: TGTGCCTGGAGCGACGATAGCAATCAGCCCCAGCATTTT
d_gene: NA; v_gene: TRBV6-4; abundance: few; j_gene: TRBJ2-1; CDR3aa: CASSDRVNNEQFF; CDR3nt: TGTGCCAGCAGTGACAGGGTTAACAATGAGCAGTTCTTC
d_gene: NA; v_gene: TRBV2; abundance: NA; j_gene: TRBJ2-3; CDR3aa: CASARDSTSTDTQYF; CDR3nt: TGTGCCAGCGCCAGGGACTCTACTAGCACAGATACGCAGTATTTT
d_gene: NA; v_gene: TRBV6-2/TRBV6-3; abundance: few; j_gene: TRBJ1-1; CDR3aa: CASSTGESTEAFF; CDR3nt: TGTGCCAGCAGCACGGGGGAGAGCACTGAAGCTTTCTTT
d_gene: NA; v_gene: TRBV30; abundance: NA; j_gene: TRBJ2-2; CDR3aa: CAWRRRTNTGELFF; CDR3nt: TGTGCCTGGAGGCGACGGACCAACACCGGGGAGCTGTTTTTT
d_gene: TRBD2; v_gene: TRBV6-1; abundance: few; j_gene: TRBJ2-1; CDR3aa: CARTHLAGGEHNEQFF; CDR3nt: TGTGCCCGAACCCACCTAGCGGGAGGTGAGCACAATGAGCAGTTCTTC
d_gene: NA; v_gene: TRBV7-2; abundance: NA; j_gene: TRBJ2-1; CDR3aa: CASSPAHAYNEQFF; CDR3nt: TGTGCCAGCAGCCCCGCCCACGCCTACAATGAGCAGTTCTTC
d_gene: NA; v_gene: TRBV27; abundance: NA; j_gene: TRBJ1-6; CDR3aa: CASSLWSSYNSPLHF; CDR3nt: TGTGCCAGCAGTTTATGGAGCTCCTATAATTCACCCCTCCACTTT
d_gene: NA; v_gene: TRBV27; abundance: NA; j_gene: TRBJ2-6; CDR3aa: CASGSSGANVLTF; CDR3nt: TGTGCCAGCGGATCCTCTGGGGCCAACGTCCTGACTTTC
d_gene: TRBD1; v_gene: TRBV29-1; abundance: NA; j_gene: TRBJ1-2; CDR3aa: CSVATGGLYGYTF; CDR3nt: TGCAGCGTAGCGACAGGGGGCCTGTATGGCTACACCTTC